These 16 T cell receptor beta chains share one sample of origin, sequenced in a study of cytomegalovirus exposure and HLA in healthy donors. The PCR made use of 60 Vbeta and 13 Jbeta primers. Sequenced by immunoSEQ multiplex PCR; TCRdb stores in-frame clones only, minus some. Among 150,000 to 200,000 clones listed, about four fifths were seen once. The specimen sequenced was PBMCs. All receptors come from a man aged 35 to 55 in good health and CMV-seropositive.

This rearrangement joins TRBV7-2 to TRBJ2-1, with TRBD2 as a possible D gene (5 bases). The V gene's germline CDR1 is SGHTA and CDR2 FQGNSA. V was pared by 1 base and J by 12 bases, with 7 bases between. The CDR3 has 11 residues. CDR3 in DNA: TGTGCCAGCAGCTTAGTGCGGGCGCAGTTCTTC. Translating it yields CASSLVRAQFF.

The chain employs TRBV6-1 and TRBJ1-1, with D possibly TRBD1 on 5 matching bases. V lost 5 bases and J lost 0, with 10 bases in between. The CDR3 spans 14 residues. Germline values: CDR1 MNHNS, CDR2 SASEGT. This CDR3 reads CASSRGGMNTEAFF. The CDR3 DNA reads TGTGCCAGCAGTCGCGGGGGGATGAACACTGAAGCTTTCTTT.

V usage is TRBV10-3 and J usage is TRBJ2-3; TRBD2 matches 15 bases. The CDR3 extends over 17 amino acids. The V and J ends lost 5 bases and 6 bases, in that order; junction bases with no gene match: 9. Germline assignment: CDR1 ENHRY and CDR2 SYGVKD. The CDR3 here is CAISPGTSGRPGDTQYF. DNA for the CDR3: TGTGCCATCAGTCCCGGGACTAGCGGGAGGCCAGGGGATACGCAGTATTTT.

The gene calls are TRBV4-1 and TRBJ2-7; D possibly corresponds to TRBD1 (6 bases). The CDR3 contains 14 residues. Trimming removed 4 bases at V and 0 bases at J, with 10 bases between. CDR1 is MGHRA and CDR2 is YSYEKL in the germline V gene. The CDR3, as DNA: TGCGCCAGCAGCCCTACAGGGAGCTCCTACGAGCAGTACTTC. This translates into CASSPTGSSYEQYF.

The sample holds one count of this clone. The genes are TRBV11-2 and TRBJ2-1; 7 bases align to TRBD1. The CDR3 is made up of 15 amino acids. V lost 5 bases and J lost 0; bases outside the gene matches: 4. Germline V gene sequence: CDR1 SGHAT, CDR2 FQNNGV. The CDR3 coding sequence is TGTGCCAGCAGCGAGACAGGGAGCTCCTACAATGAGCAGTTCTTC. As protein: CASSETGSSYNEQFF.

The V gene is TRBV29-1, the J gene TRBJ2-1; TRBD2 matches 14 bases. V lost 0 bases, J lost 4 bases, and 5 bases stayed unmatched. Per germline, CDR1 SQVTM and CDR2 ANQGSEA. This CDR3 has 17 amino acids. CDR3 in DNA: TGCAGCGTTGAAGATTGGAGGACTAGCGGGGGGTACAATGAGCAGTTCTTC. This translates into CSVEDWRTSGGYNEQFF.

The rearrangement joins TRBV4-1 to TRBJ2-5, with D tentatively TRBD2 (5 bases). In germline, CDR1 is MGHRA, CDR2 YSYEKL. Trimming shortened V by 5 bases and J by 3 bases, and 13 bases separated the two germline ends. This CDR3 is built from 14 residues. The CDR3 DNA is TGCGCCAGCAGCTCCCGGACTGATGAAGAGACCCAGTACTTC. This translates into CASSSRTDEETQYF.

The chain links TRBV19 to TRBJ2-1; D is perhaps TRBD1 (6 bases). Germline values: CDR1 LNHDA, CDR2 SQIVND (reference sequence). Trimming pared 5 bases from V and 6 bases from J, leaving 23 bases between. The length of the CDR3 is 17 residues. This CDR3 is CASSPYNVVGGFNEQFF. The CDR3 DNA reads as TGTGCCAGTAGTCCTTATAACGTAGTAGGGGGTTTCAATGAGCAGTTCTTC.

The J gene is TRBJ2-7, the V gene TRBV10-1, with TRBD1 identical over 9 bases. The V gene end was trimmed by 5 bases and the J gene end by 6 bases; junction bases not matched to a gene: 5. Germline values: CDR1 WNHNN, CDR2 SYGVQD (reference sequence). This CDR3 spans 13 amino acids. CDR3 protein: CASSPGTGTEQYF. CDR3 coding DNA: TGCGCCAGCAGTCCCGGGACAGGGACCGAGCAGTACTTC.

The V call is TRBV10-1, the J call TRBJ1-1; 9 nucleotides align to TRBD1. The germline gives CDR1 WNHNN, CDR2 SYGVQD (reference sequence). V dropped 6 bases and J dropped 4; count of bases not matched to a gene: 6. The CDR3 is 14 residues long. This chain's CDR3 is CASSPGTGSTEAFF. CDR3 coding DNA: TGCGCCAGCAGCCCCGGGACAGGGTCCACTGAAGCTTTCTTT.

The chain couples TRBV6-4 to TRBJ2-5; perhaps TRBD1 as D (5 bases). Deletions cut 4 bases from V and 5 bases from J, with 17 bases between. The CDR3 has 15 amino acids. Germline V gene sequence: CDR1 MRHNA, CDR2 SNTAGT. In DNA, the CDR3 is TGTGCCAGCAGTGCGATTACCAGGGCCCAGGAGACCCAGTACTTC. As protein: CASSAITRAQETQYF.

The chain combines TRBV7-7 with TRBJ2-2, with 8 bases identical to TRBD2. The CDR3 length is 16 residues. V gave up 2 bases and J gave up 5 bases; unmatched junction bases: 7. Germline V gene data show CDR1 as SSHAT and CDR2 as FNYEAQ (reference sequence). The CDR3 DNA sequence: TGTGCCAGCAGCTTAAGGTCGGGAGGGCCTACCGGGGAGCTGTTTTTT. Its translation: CASSLRSGGPTGELFF.

The chain uses TRBV12-2 and TRBJ2-3; TRBD2, the D gene given by the table, was not confirmed from the DNA. TRBV12-2 is a known pseudogene. The CDR3 consists of 20 residues. CDR3 sequence reads: CASRPLTRARSINGTDTQYF. In DNA form, the CDR3 reads TGTGCAAGTCGCCCCCTCACGCGGGCAAGGTCAATTAACGGCACAGATACGCAGTATTTT.

This chain connects TRBV7-8 to TRBJ2-6, with TRBD1 matching over 8 bases. V dropped 4 bases and J dropped 3; count of bases not matched to a gene: 14. CDR1 is SGHVS, CDR2 FQNEAQ, per germline. This CDR3 is built from 19 residues. The CDR3 region has the DNA TGTGCCAGCAGCTCGAGGACAGGGAGTAGTACTCGTGGGGCCAACGTCCTGACTTTC. It translates to CASSSRTGSSTRGANVLTF.

This clone was counted a single time. The CDR3 is CASSPRDTSRYEQYF. CDR3 nucleotide sequence: TGTGCCAGCAGCCCCCGGGACACTTCAAGATACGAGCAGTACTTC. V and J are TRBV6-1 and TRBJ2-7; D might be TRBD1 (6 bases). CDR1 and CDR2 (germline): MNHNS, SASEGT. Trimming took off 6 bases at V and 4 bases at J, with 19 bases between the two ends. This CDR3 comprises 15 residues.

This clone has more than one count but fewer than ten. This chain connects TRBV15 to TRBJ2-7, with a tentative D call TRBD1 (6 bases). CDR1 is LNHNV and CDR2 is YYDKDF in the germline V gene (reference sequence). V lost 1 base and J lost 6, with 13 bases in between. This CDR3 spans 14 amino acids. CDR3 loop: CATSRAGRGFEQYF. Written as DNA, the CDR3 is TGTGCCACCAGCAGAGCGGGCAGGGGATTCGAGCAGTACTTC.